What follows are 26 T cell receptor beta chains derived from one specimen sequenced in a study of molecular identifiers for immune sequencing clone quantification. Each CDR3 protein gets one entry after TCRdb re-called the PCR reads with MiXCR. The table has 600,000 to 650,000 distinct CDR3 sequences, 15% to 20% seen once; the top ten hold roughly 0.83%. Sequenced: naive CD8+ T cells from blood, with Jurkat cell RNA spiked in. Described subset: FACS-sorted CD8+CD4-CCR7+CD45RA+ naive T cells. Source of these receptors: a human donor in good health. Some libraries in this study had Jurkat cell RNA spiked in.

As concerns this clonotype: The junction and the germline gene differ at one end; a read error may be behind it. The J gene is TRBJ2-7, the V gene TRBV28; the D gene is possibly TRBD2 (6 bases). The CDR3 sequence is 17 residues long. Per the germline V gene, CDR1 is MDHEN and CDR2 is SYDVKM. CDR3 region: CASRQKVGGPTSYEQNF. CDR3 DNA: TGTGCCAGCAGACAAAAAGTGGGGGGTCCGACCTCCTACGAGCAGAACTTC.

This clonotype showed up just a few times. This chain links TRBV7-6 with TRBJ1-1, with 7 bases matching TRBD1. Germline CDR1 and CDR2: SGHVS and FNYEAQ. The CDR3 consists of 16 residues. The V gene end was trimmed by 5 bases and the J gene end by 4 bases; junction bases not matched to a gene: 13. In DNA, the CDR3 is TGTGCCAGCAGCCCGCTTCTGACAGGGATAAGCACTGAAGCTTTCTTT. Protein sequence: CASSPLLTGISTEAFF.

This clonotype showed up many times. This sequence joins TRBV5-1 and TRBJ2-7; the match to TRBD1 covers 7 bases. CDR3 size: 16 residues. Germline loops: CDR1 SGHRS, CDR2 YFSETQ. V dropped 0 bases and J dropped 3; count of bases not matched to a gene: 9. The CDR3 spells CASSLAQGTANYEQYF. The CDR3 DNA is TGCGCCAGCAGCTTGGCCCAGGGGACAGCGAACTACGAGCAGTACTTC. Based on the CDR3 plus reference TRBV5-1 and TRBJ2-7, the full variable domain is KAGVTQTPRYLIKTRGQQVTLSCSPISGHRSVSWYQQTPGQGLQFLFEYFSETQRNKGNFPGRFSGRQFSNSRSEMNVSTLELGDSALYLCASSLAQGTANYEQYFGPGTRLTVT.

This chain joins TRBV28 and TRBJ2-7; D possibly corresponds to TRBD1 (6 bases). The CDR3 length is 16 residues. Trimming took 2 bases from V and 0 from J, leaving 14 bases between them. Germline V lookup: CDR1 MDHEN, CDR2 SYDVKM. CDR3 sequence reads: CASSLTGFADSYEQYF. As DNA, the CDR3 is TGTGCCAGCAGTTTAACAGGGTTTGCCGACTCCTACGAGCAGTACTTC.

The chain employs TRBV4-3 and TRBJ2-1; 9 bases map to TRBD2. Unmatched junction bases numbered 4, after V lost 0 bases and J lost 7 bases. This CDR3 is built from 15 residues. Germline V gives CDR1 LGHNA, CDR2 YSLEER. Here the CDR3 reads CASSQDSGSTNEQFF. The CDR3 coding sequence is TGCGCCAGCAGCCAAGATAGCGGGAGTACGAATGAGCAGTTCTTC.

This clonotype came up once. This chain links TRBV5-3 with TRBJ2-7; no firm D call. TRBV5-3 is reported as an ORF; its role is uncertain. This CDR3 has 14 residues. CDR3 region: CVSSSGSASYEQYF. The CDR3 region has the DNA TGTGTCAGTAGTTCCGGGTCCGCCTCCTACGAGCAGTACTTC.

This clonotype was seen repeatedly, ten times or more. The chain uses TRBV7-6 and TRBJ2-3; D is possibly TRBD1 or TRBD2 (5 bases each). The CDR3 consists of 15 residues. Germline V gene lookup returns CDR1 SGHVS and CDR2 FNYEAQ. V shed 7 bases and J shed 2 bases, with 16 bases lying between them. CDR3 in amino acids: CASIRGAGSTDTQYF. CDR3 DNA sequence: TGTGCCAGCATCCGAGGGGCAGGATCCACAGATACGCAGTATTTT.

With regard to this clonotype: Compared with germline, one end of the junction differs, possibly owing to a read error. The chain carries TRBV28 and TRBJ2-1; the D is unclear. The CDR3 spans 14 residues. CDR1 and CDR2 from the germline V gene are MDHEN and SYDVKM. This chain's CDR3 is CANSATTGNNEQFF. CDR3 DNA sequence: TGTGCCAACAGTGCCACGACTGGAAACAATGAGCAGTTCTTC.

This clonotype has just a few counts. The rearrangement joins TRBV29-1 to TRBJ2-1; 8 bases are shared with TRBD2. The junction had 7 bases not matched to a gene; V was cut back by 0 bases and J by 6 bases. This CDR3 spans 15 amino acids. Germline CDR1 SQVTM, CDR2 ANQGSEA. In DNA form, the CDR3 reads TGCAGCGTTGAAGATGGGACTAGGAGGGGCAATGAGCAGTTCTTC. This translates into CSVEDGTRRGNEQFF.

This clonotype has only a few counts. The chain joins TRBV21-1 to TRBJ2-7; the table's D gene call, TRBD1, was not cross checked with the DNA. TRBV21-1 is noted as a pseudogene. The length of the CDR3 is 13 residues. The CDR3 sequence: CASHGAPGYEQYF. The DNA of the CDR3 is TGTGCCAGCCACGGGGCCCCGGGCTACGAGCAGTACTTC.

The chain joins TRBV6-6 to TRBJ2-5; D is unclear. The germline V and J ends were trimmed by 0 bases and 3 bases, with 8 bases remaining between them. This CDR3 is built from 14 residues. The V gene's germline CDR1 is MNHNY and CDR2 SVGAGI (reference sequence). CDR3 in DNA: TGTGCCAGCAGTTACTCCTGTCTAGAAGAGACCCAGTACTTC. It specifies CASSYSCLEETQYF.

This clonotype was counted only a few times. The chain couples TRBV12-3 or TRBV12-4 to TRBJ2-1; 11 bases are shared with TRBD1. The CDR3 runs to 14 residues. V was clipped by 6 bases and J by 8 bases; unmatched bases: 6. CDR3 nucleotides: TGTGCCAGCAGATCCGGGACAGGGGGAGATGAGCAGTTCTTC. It codes for CASRSGTGGDEQFF.

This clonotype was observed a handful of times. The chain carries TRBV27 and TRBJ2-1, with 15 bases lining up with TRBD2. The germline V gene encodes CDR1 MNHEY and CDR2 SMNVEV (reference sequence). After removal of 3 bases from V and 4 bases from J, the junction contained 7 bases not matched to a gene. This CDR3 has 18 amino acids. CDR3 sequence (DNA): TGTGCCAGCAGTTTGGAGGGACTAGCGGGAGGACTATACAATGAGCAGTTCTTC. Protein sequence: CASSLEGLAGGLYNEQFF.

This clonotype appeared a few times. The genes are TRBV4-3 and TRBJ1-5, with D tentatively TRBD1 (5 bases). The CDR3 extends over 16 amino acids. V gave up 0 bases and J gave up 6 bases, with 15 bases separating them. Germline V gene data show CDR1 as LGHNA and CDR2 as YSLEER. Here the CDR3 reads CASSQDRQIGAQPQHF. Written as DNA, the CDR3 is TGCGCCAGCAGCCAAGACAGACAGATCGGTGCTCAGCCCCAGCATTTT.

This clonotype has more than one count but fewer than ten. The chain links TRBV7-9 to TRBJ2-5; a possible D gene is TRBD1 (5 bases). The CDR3 has 15 residues. V lost 2 bases, J lost 0 bases, and 10 bases lay in between. CDR1 is SEHNR, CDR2 FQNEAQ, per germline (reference sequence). CDR3 amino acids: CASSLLAGNQETQYF. The CDR3 DNA follows: TGTGCCAGCAGCTTACTGGCAGGGAACCAAGAGACCCAGTACTTC.

The chain carries TRBV7-6 and TRBJ2-4; D is perhaps TRBD2 (5 bases). CDR1 is SGHVS, CDR2 FNYEAQ, per germline. With 3 bases removed from V and 3 bases from J, the gap between germline ends came to 9 bases. The CDR3 has 14 residues. The CDR3 region has the DNA TGTGCCAGCAGCTTGGGGAGAAACAAAAACATTCAGTACTTC. Its protein is CASSLGRNKNIQYF.

V gene TRBV4-3 combines with J gene TRBJ1-1; D gene uncertain. V was clipped by 0 bases and J by 0 bases, with 14 bases between them. The CDR3 covers 17 residues. The germline gives CDR1 LGHNA, CDR2 YSLEER. The CDR3 reads CASSQDLSGTVNTEAFF. The DNA of the CDR3 is TGCGCCAGCAGCCAAGATCTGTCAGGTACGGTGAACACTGAAGCTTTCTTT.

This clonotype was seen just once. The DNA is omitted, as the CDR3 cannot be located on it reliably, and the CDR3 follows TCRdb's listing. The CDR3: CASSGYWGPGNTTYF. This chain links TRBV12-3 or TRBV12-4 with TRBJ1-3; TRBD1, the table's D call, was not compared with the DNA. From its first to its last residue, the CDR3 has 15 amino acids.

Worth noting for this clonotype: Since a much larger clone is just one base distant, this may be a read error. The chain has TRBV4-1 and TRBJ2-1; D is uncertain. The CDR3 totals 15 residues. From germline, CDR1 is MGHRA and CDR2 YSYEKL. CDR3: CARSPHPERFNEQFF. The CDR3 DNA reads TGCGCCCGCAGCCCGCACCCCGAGAGGTTCAATGAGCAGTTCTTC.

This clonotype was observed once. V gene TRBV10-3 combines with J gene TRBJ1-1; tentatively, D is TRBD1 (5 bases). V lost 3 bases, J lost 6 bases, and 17 bases lay in between. The CDR3 runs to 15 residues. Germline CDR1 reads ENHRY; CDR2 reads SYGVKD. CDR3 loop: CAISDPRDSWAEAFF. As DNA, the CDR3 is TGTGCCATCAGTGACCCGAGGGACTCCTGGGCTGAAGCTTTCTTT.

As concerns this clonotype: An end of the junction differs from the germline gene, which may be a read error. The chain combines TRBV27 with TRBJ1-5; TRBD1 matches at 7 bases. CDR1 MNHEY and CDR2 SMNVEV come from the germline V gene (reference sequence). This CDR3 is built from 14 residues. Written as DNA, the CDR3 is TGTGCCAGCAGTTCAGGGGGAGGCAATCAGCCCCAGCGTTTT. It specifies CASSSGGGNQPQRF.

This clonotype has more than one count but fewer than ten. This sequence joins TRBV28 and TRBJ2-7; 10 bases are a match to TRBD2. Germline values: CDR1 MDHEN, CDR2 SYDVKM. The CDR3 loop spans 16 amino acids. The ends lost 6 bases at V and 0 bases at J; junction bases unmatched: 8. CDR3 in amino acids: CASSSRWTSGSYEQYF. The CDR3 region has the DNA TGTGCCAGCAGCTCAAGGTGGACTAGCGGCTCCTACGAGCAGTACTTC.

V gene TRBV3-1 combines with J gene TRBJ2-1; 10 bases match TRBD2. There are 18 residues in the CDR3. Germline V gene data show CDR1 as LGHDT and CDR2 as YNNKEL (reference sequence). J lost 2 bases, V lost 2 bases, and 9 bases had no gene match. CDR3 DNA sequence: TGTGCCAGCAGCCAACGGACTAGCGGACATCCCCCCTACAATGAGCAGTTCTTC. The encoded protein is CASSQRTSGHPPYNEQFF.

This clonotype showed up many times. The chain has TRBV6-6 and TRBJ2-5; no firm D call. V was cut by 0 bases and J by 4 bases, with 21 bases left in between. CDR1 MNHNY and CDR2 SVGAGI come from the germline V gene (reference sequence). CDR3 length: 18 amino acids. CDR3 sequence: CASSYSSMGPVFGETQYF. CDR3 DNA: TGTGCCAGCAGTTACTCGAGTATGGGTCCGGTTTTCGGAGAGACCCAGTACTTC.

The V call is TRBV6-5, the J call TRBJ1-4; tentatively, D is TRBD1 (6 bases). V dropped 7 bases and J dropped 6 bases, with 18 bases sitting between them. Germline loops: CDR1 MNHEY, CDR2 SVGAGI. CDR3 size: 15 residues. The CDR3 DNA reads as TGTGCCAGCACCAACGTAGGGGGGGGAGATGAAAAACTGTTTTTT. This codes for CASTNVGGGDEKLFF.

This clonotype has more than one count but fewer than ten. Given a much more abundant clone one base away, this may be a read error. The rearrangement uses TRBV24-1 and TRBJ2-1; 7 positions match TRBD1. Germline lookup yields CDR1 KGHDR and CDR2 SFDVKD. V gave up 3 bases and J gave up 6 bases; unmatched junction bases: 10. The CDR3 consists of 16 residues. CDR3 nucleotides: TGTGCCACCAGTGATCTTGCCGGGACAGAGGTCAATGAGCAGTTCTTC. The encoded protein is CATSDLAGTEVNEQFF.